The clone carrying this T cell receptor beta chain came up once. Antigen: not known. Each PCR contained spiked-in synthetic TCR analog templates. Repertoires were generated with immunoSEQ multiplex PCR, while TCRdb's copy carries only in-frame clones and drops some. The data contain about 43,000 clones, about 87% of them singletons. The CDR3 consists of 13 residues. In germline, CDR1 is SGHTS, CDR2 YDEGEE. The V gene end was trimmed by 4 bases and the J gene end by 8 bases; junction bases not matched to a gene: 6. The data stem from a study of PD-L1 blockade in urothelial cancer. Study-wide context: Analyzed time points were 3 weeks (second dose) and 6 weeks after therapy began. T cell content in blood samples showed a median of approximately 140,000. Points from the study as a whole: Survival was better when pretreatment blood TCR clonality fell below the median.

The sequenced sample was PBMCs, obtained around atezolizumab (anti-PD-L1) treatment. The TCR was taken from a man at least 80 years old with urothelial cancer. The J gene is TRBJ1-2, the V gene TRBV5-8; TRBD1 matches at 9 bases. The CDR3 DNA sequence: TGTGCCAGCAGCCCAGACAGGGGGGAAGGCTACACCTTC. Its translation is CASSPDRGEGYTF.